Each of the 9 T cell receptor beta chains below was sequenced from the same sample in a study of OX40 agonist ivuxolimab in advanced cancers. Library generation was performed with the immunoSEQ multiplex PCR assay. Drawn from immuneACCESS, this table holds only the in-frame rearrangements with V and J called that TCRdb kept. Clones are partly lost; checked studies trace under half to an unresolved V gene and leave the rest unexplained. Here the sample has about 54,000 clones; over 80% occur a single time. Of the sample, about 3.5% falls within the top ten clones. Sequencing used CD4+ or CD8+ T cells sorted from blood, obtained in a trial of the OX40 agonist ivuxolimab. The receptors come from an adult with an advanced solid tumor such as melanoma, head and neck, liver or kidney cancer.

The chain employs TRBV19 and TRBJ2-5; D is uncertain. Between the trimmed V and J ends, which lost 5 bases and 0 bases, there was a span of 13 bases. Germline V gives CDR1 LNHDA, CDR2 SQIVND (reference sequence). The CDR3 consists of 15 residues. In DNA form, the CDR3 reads TGTGCCAGTAGTCCTCGACTCCTGTACCAAGAGACCCAGTACTTC. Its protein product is CASSPRLLYQETQYF.

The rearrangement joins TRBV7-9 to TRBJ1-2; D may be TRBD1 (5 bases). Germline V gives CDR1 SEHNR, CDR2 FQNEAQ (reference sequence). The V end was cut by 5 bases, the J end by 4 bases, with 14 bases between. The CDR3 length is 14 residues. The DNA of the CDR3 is TGTGCCAGCAGCACTCGATGGGACGCCTATGGCTACACCTTC. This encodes CASSTRWDAYGYTF.

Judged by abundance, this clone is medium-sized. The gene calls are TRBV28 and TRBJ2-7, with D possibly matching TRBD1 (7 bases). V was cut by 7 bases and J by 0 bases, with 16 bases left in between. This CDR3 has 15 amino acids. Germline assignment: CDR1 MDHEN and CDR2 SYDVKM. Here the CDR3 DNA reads TGTGCCAGCATTTCAGGGGGAGGAAGCTCCTACGAGCAGTACTTC. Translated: CASISGGGSSYEQYF.

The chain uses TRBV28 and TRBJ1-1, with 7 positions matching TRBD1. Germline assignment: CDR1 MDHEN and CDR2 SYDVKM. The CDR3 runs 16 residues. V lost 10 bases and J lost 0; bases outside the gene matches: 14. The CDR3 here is CATEGGTVIMNTEAFF. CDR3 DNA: TGTGCCACCGAGGGAGGGACAGTCATAATGAACACTGAAGCTTTCTTT.

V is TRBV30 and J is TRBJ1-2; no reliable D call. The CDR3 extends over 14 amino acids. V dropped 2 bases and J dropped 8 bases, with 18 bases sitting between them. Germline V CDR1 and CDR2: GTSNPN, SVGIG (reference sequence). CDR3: CAWSKWQRLEGYTF. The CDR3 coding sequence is TGTGCCTGGAGTAAGTGGCAGAGACTTGAAGGCTACACCTTC.

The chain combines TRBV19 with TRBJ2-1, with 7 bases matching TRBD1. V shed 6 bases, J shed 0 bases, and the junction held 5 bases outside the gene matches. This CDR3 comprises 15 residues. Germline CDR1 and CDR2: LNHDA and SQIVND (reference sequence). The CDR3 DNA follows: TGTGCCAGTAGCGACAGGGCAAGCTCCTACAATGAGCAGTTCTTC. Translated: CASSDRASSYNEQFF.

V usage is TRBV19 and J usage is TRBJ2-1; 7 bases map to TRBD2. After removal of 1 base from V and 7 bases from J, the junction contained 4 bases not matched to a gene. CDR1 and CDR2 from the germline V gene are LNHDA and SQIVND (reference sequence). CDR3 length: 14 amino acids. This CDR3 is CASSIGAGLNEQFF. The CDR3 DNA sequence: TGTGCCAGTAGTATAGGAGCGGGGCTAAATGAGCAGTTCTTC.

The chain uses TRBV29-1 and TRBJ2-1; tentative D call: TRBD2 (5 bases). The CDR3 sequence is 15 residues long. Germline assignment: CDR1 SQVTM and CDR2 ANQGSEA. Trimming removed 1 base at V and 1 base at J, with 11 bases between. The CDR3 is CSVEGRDRSYNEQFF. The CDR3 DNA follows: TGCAGCGTTGAAGGACGGGATCGGTCCTACAATGAGCAGTTCTTC.

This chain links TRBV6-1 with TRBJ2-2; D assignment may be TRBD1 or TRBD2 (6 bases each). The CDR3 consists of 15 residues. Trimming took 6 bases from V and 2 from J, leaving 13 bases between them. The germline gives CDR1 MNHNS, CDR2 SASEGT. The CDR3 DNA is TGTGCCAGCAGCCCCGGAGGGGGAAACACCGGGGAGCTGTTTTTT. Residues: CASSPGGGNTGELFF.